The 20 T cell receptor beta chains presented below share a single source sample, sequenced in a study of CD8+ T cells in alopecia areata. The treatment here: oral pan-JAK inhibitor, 5-10 mg twice daily. RNA extraction and reverse transcription yielded cDNA as sequencing template. Clones were sequenced by immunoSEQ multiplex PCR, and TCRdb holds only the in-frame ones, with some missing. The table lists about 92,000 clones, roughly 45% of them singletons. This material consisted of CD8+ T cells sorted from blood, taken at week 24, from a patient treated with tofacitinib. Receptors were obtained from a human donor with alopecia areata.

The chain is built from TRBV27 and TRBJ2-1; D gene ambiguous. Germline V gene lookup returns CDR1 MNHEY and CDR2 SMNVEV (reference sequence). Trimming took off 7 bases at V and 6 bases at J, with 16 bases between the two ends. This CDR3 region has 14 residues. The CDR3: CASISLGVSNEQFF. In DNA form, the CDR3 reads TGTGCCAGCATCTCGCTCGGCGTCTCCAATGAGCAGTTCTTC.

This clone has only a few counts. The chain links TRBV15 to TRBJ2-7, with TRBD2 identical over 8 bases. With 3 bases clipped from V and 6 bases from J, the junction kept 10 bases outside the gene matches. Germline CDR1 LNHNV, CDR2 YYDKDF (reference sequence). The CDR3 runs to 15 residues. The CDR3 nucleotides read TGTGCCACCAGCAGGGTGGAGCGGGAGAATGGCGAGCAGTACTTC. This sequence encodes CATSRVERENGEQYF.

This chain joins TRBV5-1 and TRBJ2-7; TRBD2 matches 7 bases. Unmatched junction bases numbered 7, after V lost 3 bases and J lost 4 bases. Germline V gene data show CDR1 as SGHRS and CDR2 as YFSETQ. The CDR3 length is 14 residues. CDR3 in DNA: TGCGCCAGCAGCTGGACCCCGGGGGGTTACGAGCAGTACTTC. Its protein is CASSWTPGGYEQYF.

The rearrangement links TRBV30 to TRBJ2-2; D tentatively reads TRBD1 or TRBD2 (5 bases each). V lost 7 bases, J lost 6 bases, and 15 bases lay in between. This CDR3 has 13 residues. The V gene's germline CDR1 is GTSNPN and CDR2 SVGIG (reference sequence). This CDR3 is CASPFMGAGELFF. The CDR3 bases are TGTGCCTCCCCATTTATGGGGGCCGGGGAGCTGTTTTTT.

The chain recombines TRBV29-1 with TRBJ1-1; D is unresolved. V was pared by 6 bases and J by 1 base, with 15 bases between. CDR3 length: 14 amino acids. Germline assignment: CDR1 SQVTM and CDR2 ANQGSEA. The chain's CDR3 is CSVDPGRRNTEAFF. DNA for the CDR3: TGCAGCGTGGATCCAGGACGGAGGAACACTGAAGCTTTCTTT.

The chain recombines TRBV9 with TRBJ2-1; 11 bases line up with TRBD2. J gave up 8 bases and V 4 bases, and 20 bases lay outside the gene matches. CDR1 and CDR2 from the germline V gene are SGDLS and YYNGEE. The CDR3 has 19 residues. CDR3 bases: TGTGCCAGCAGCCTGTCCCGGGACCAAGGGACTAGCGGAGCACATGAGCAGTTCTTC. Translating it yields CASSLSRDQGTSGAHEQFF.

In the case of this clone: The junction departs from germline at one end; a sequencing error may be responsible. The chain uses TRBV30 and TRBJ2-1; TRBD1 matches at 8 bases. This CDR3 is 17 amino acids long. Germline CDR1 GTSNPN, CDR2 SVGIG (reference sequence). In nucleotides, the CDR3 is TGTGCCTGGGGTGTTCCCGGGACAGGCCGCTCCTACAATGAGCAGTTCTTC. Translating it yields CAWGVPGTGRSYNEQFF.

The V call is TRBV2, the J call TRBJ2-7; 11 bases match TRBD1. This CDR3 is 13 amino acids long. After removal of 5 bases from V and 5 bases from J, the junction contained 2 bases not matched to a gene. Germline V lookup: CDR1 SNHLY, CDR2 FYNNEI. The CDR3 coding sequence is TGTGCCAGCAGTTGGACAGGGGGCAACGAGCAGTACTTC. Its protein is CASSWTGGNEQYF.

The chain recombines TRBV5-5 with TRBJ2-2, with D unresolved. Germline CDR1 is SGHKS and CDR2 is YYEKEE (reference sequence). V dropped 6 bases and J dropped 4 bases, with 13 bases sitting between them. The CDR3 spans 14 residues. CDR3 coding DNA: TGTGCCAGCACCTTAAGAGAATCCACCGGGGAGCTGTTTTTT. This gives the protein CASTLRESTGELFF.

The table lists this clone with a few counts. The chain combines TRBV7-9 with TRBJ2-7; D may be TRBD2 (6 bases). The CDR3 runs to 12 residues. With 1 base removed from V and 12 bases from J, the gap between germline ends came to 13 bases. Germline V gene sequence: CDR1 SEHNR, CDR2 FQNEAQ (reference sequence). This CDR3 is CASSLGREHLYF. The CDR3 DNA reads as TGTGCCAGCAGCTTAGGACGGGAGCACCTGTACTTC. Full variable domain (missing parts from reference TRBV7-9 and TRBJ2-7): DTGVSQNPRHKITKRGQNVTFRCDPISEHNRLYWYRQTLGQGPEFLTYFQNEAQLEKSRLLSDRFSAERPKGSFSTLEIQRTEQGDSAMYLCASSLGREHLYFGPGTRLTVT.

This sequence joins TRBV13 and TRBJ2-2, with D maybe TRBD2 (5 bases). This CDR3 comprises 13 residues. Germline V lookup: CDR1 PRHDT, CDR2 FYEKMQ (reference sequence). The V end lost 5 bases, the J end lost 8 bases, and 12 bases lay between the germline ends. CDR3 residues: CASSPFRGGELFF. As DNA, the CDR3 is TGTGCCAGCAGCCCTTTCCGAGGGGGGGAGCTGTTTTTT.

This chain joins TRBV5-4 and TRBJ1-1; D not certain. V was pared by 5 bases and J by 1 base, with 6 bases between. In germline, CDR1 is SGHNT, CDR2 YYREEE (reference sequence). The CDR3 is 12 amino acids. CDR3 nucleotide sequence: TGTGCCAGCAGTTCCGGGAACACTGAAGCTTTCTTT. Translated: CASSSGNTEAFF. Full variable domain (rest looked up from reference TRBV5-4 and TRBJ1-1): ETGVTQSPTHLIKTRGQQVTLRCSSQSGHNTVSWYQQALGQGPQFIFQYYREEENGRGNFPPRFSGLQFPNYSSELNVNALELDDSALYLCASSSGNTEAFFGQGTRLTVV.

The chain recombines TRBV7-8 with TRBJ2-5; 7 positions agree with TRBD2. The CDR3 length is 15 residues. CDR1 and CDR2 (germline): SGHVS, FQNEAQ. V trimming: 4 bases; J trimming: 4 bases; junction bases outside the gene matches: 9. The CDR3 is CASSSRWWEGETQYF. The CDR3 coding sequence is TGTGCCAGCAGCTCCCGGTGGTGGGAGGGAGAGACCCAGTACTTC.

This clone has just a few counts. The gene calls are TRBV7-8 and TRBJ2-3; TRBD2 matches at 9 bases. J lost 0 bases, V lost 3 bases, and 16 bases had no gene match. Germline V gene data show CDR1 as SGHVS and CDR2 as FQNEAQ. The CDR3 runs 20 residues. For the CDR3, the DNA is TGTGCCAGCAGCTTCCTTGTGATAGCGGGAGACGGCGCTAGCACAGATACGCAGTATTTT. It is translated as CASSFLVIAGDGASTDTQYF.

The chain recombines TRBV29-1 with TRBJ2-7; TRBD1 matches at 7 bases. Germline-derived CDR1 and CDR2 are SQVTM and ANQGSEA. V dropped 5 bases and J dropped 0; count of bases not matched to a gene: 7. The CDR3 spans 14 residues. Written as DNA, the CDR3 is TGCAGCGTTATGAGCCGGGACAGCTCCTACGAGCAGTACTTC. Protein: CSVMSRDSSYEQYF.

A few counts support this clone. The chain carries TRBV28 and TRBJ1-1; D not resolved. The V end lost 6 bases, the J end lost 8 bases, and 13 bases lay between the germline ends. Germline V gene lookup returns CDR1 MDHEN and CDR2 SYDVKM. The CDR3 sequence is 12 residues long. The CDR3 sequence: CASSGGESEAFF. The CDR3 region has the DNA TGTGCCAGCAGCGGCGGGGAGAGCGAAGCTTTCTTT.

This clone was seen a handful of times. The chain joins TRBV19 to TRBJ1-1; D unclear. This CDR3 spans 11 amino acids. V lost 5 bases and J 4 bases, leaving 5 bases between the germline ends. Germline V gene lookup returns CDR1 LNHDA and CDR2 SQIVND (reference sequence). CDR3 nucleotide sequence: TGTGCCAGTAGTTTTGGCACTGAAGCTTTCTTT. Its translation is CASSFGTEAFF.

This clone occurred a few times. As DNA, the CDR3 is TGCAGCGTTGAAGAGGAGACAGGGGGCTACGAGCAGTACTTC. Its translation: CSVEEETGGYEQYF. V gene TRBV29-1 combines with J gene TRBJ2-7, with TRBD1 matching over 9 bases. The CDR3 loop spans 14 amino acids. J gave up 3 bases and V 0 bases, and 3 bases lay outside the gene matches. Germline V gives CDR1 SQVTM, CDR2 ANQGSEA.

This clone was counted once. The V and J genes are TRBV20-1 and TRBJ1-2; D ambiguous. The germline CDR1 and CDR2 sequences are DFQATT and SNEGSKA (reference sequence). V gave up 5 bases and J gave up 13 bases, with 17 bases separating them. The CDR3 spans 11 residues. In DNA, the CDR3 is TGCAGTGCTTGTGACCGAAGCTGGTGCACCTTC. It translates to CSACDRSWCTF.

This clone was seen a few times. This sequence joins TRBV5-1 and TRBJ1-4, with D unresolved. The CDR3 length is 13 residues. Looked up from germline, CDR1 is SGHRS and CDR2 is YFSETQ. Trimming cost V 2 bases and J 6 bases, with 8 bases left between them. The CDR3 reads CASSFNGDEKLFF. For the CDR3, the DNA is TGCGCCAGCAGCTTTAACGGGGATGAAAAACTGTTTTTT.